One sample yielded the 21 T cell receptor beta chains listed below, sequenced in a study of identical twins. TCRdb independently ran MiXCR on the 5' RACE reads; one entry per CDR3 protein. The sample yields 310,000 or so distinct CDR3 sequences, more than 8% seen once. These data were likewise used in another study, on yellow fever vaccine responses in identical twins.

Sequenced input: CD8+ T cells sorted from blood. The receptors shown here come from a young woman in good health.

This clonotype was seen a handful of times. The genes are TRBV14 and TRBJ2-2; 10 bases are shared with TRBD2. CDR1 SGHDN and CDR2 FVKESK come from the germline V gene. This CDR3 region has 15 residues. The V gene end was trimmed by 5 bases and the J gene end by 6 bases; junction bases not matched to a gene: 6. The CDR3 region has the DNA TGTGCCAGCAGCACGCGGGGACTAGCGTCCGGGGAGCTGTTTTTT. Encoded protein: CASSTRGLASGELFF.

This chain connects TRBV24-1 to TRBJ2-1, with 10 nucleotides matching TRBD2. This CDR3 is 18 amino acids long. Germline V CDR1 and CDR2: KGHDR, SFDVKD. The V gene end was trimmed by 0 bases and the J gene end by 7 bases; junction bases not matched to a gene: 11. The CDR3 reads CATSDLHPSGRAGNEQFF. CDR3 DNA sequence: TGTGCCACCAGTGATTTGCATCCAAGCGGGAGGGCCGGTAATGAGCAGTTCTTC.

This clonotype was observed at least ten times. This chain uses TRBV5-1 with TRBJ2-1; TRBD1 might be the D (7 bases). V lost 4 bases and J 2 bases, leaving 13 bases between the germline ends. The germline V gene has CDR1 SGHRS and CDR2 YFSETQ. The CDR3 runs 15 residues. Written as DNA, the CDR3 is TGCGCCAGCAGCCCAGGGGGGAGAGCCTACAATGAGCAGTTCTTC. Amino acids: CASSPGGRAYNEQFF.

V and J are TRBV30 and TRBJ2-3; 15 bases align to TRBD2. The V gene end was trimmed by 7 bases and the J gene end by 4 bases; junction bases not matched to a gene: 12. Germline assignment: CDR1 GTSNPN and CDR2 SVGIG (reference sequence). The CDR3 extends over 17 amino acids. CDR3 bases: TGTGCCTTCACAATCCTCGGACTAGCGGGAGGGTCAGATACGCAGTATTTT. Protein sequence: CAFTILGLAGGSDTQYF.

This sequence joins TRBV4-2 and TRBJ2-3; 7 bases are shared with TRBD2. V lost 1 base to trimming and J lost 2 bases; unmatched junction nucleotides: 9. CDR1 is LGHNA and CDR2 is YNFKEQ in the germline V gene. The length of the CDR3 is 17 residues. The CDR3 DNA reads TGTGCCAGCAGCCAAGCACCTAGCGGTCTTCTCACAGATACGCAGTATTTT. Its protein is CASSQAPSGLLTDTQYF.

V and J are TRBV5-6 and TRBJ2-3; no clear D gene. The germline gives CDR1 SGHDT, CDR2 YYEEEE. The CDR3 spans 14 residues. V was shortened by 5 bases and J by 0 bases, with 10 bases between the two germline ends. The CDR3 sequence: CASRPTASTDTQYF. The CDR3, as DNA: TGTGCCAGCAGACCGACGGCTAGCACAGATACGCAGTATTTT. Combining the CDR3 with reference TRBV5-6 and TRBJ2-3 gives the whole variable domain DAGVTQSPTHLIKTRGQQVTLRCSPKSGHDTVSWYQQALGQGPQFIFQYYEEEERQRGNFPDRFSGHQFPNYSSELNVNALLLGDSALYLCASRPTASTDTQYFGPGTRLTVL.

In this sample, this clonotype turned up a few times. The genes are TRBV5-1 and TRBJ2-7; 7 bases are a match to TRBD2. Per germline, CDR1 SGHRS and CDR2 YFSETQ. J gave up 2 bases and V 7 bases, and 9 bases lay outside the gene matches. CDR3 length: 14 amino acids. The CDR3 bases are TGCGCCAGCTTCCAACCGACTAGCCCCTACGAGCAGTACTTC. It yields the protein CASFQPTSPYEQYF.

This clonotype was counted at least ten times. The V call is TRBV2, the J call TRBJ2-3, with 8 bases identical to TRBD2. There are 16 residues in the CDR3. Germline assignment: CDR1 SNHLY and CDR2 FYNNEI. V lost 5 bases and J lost 0; bases outside the gene matches: 7. This CDR3 reads CASSHQTSGSTDTQYF. In DNA, the CDR3 is TGTGCCAGCAGTCACCAAACTAGCGGCAGCACAGATACGCAGTATTTT. Together with reference TRBV2 and TRBJ2-3, the CDR3 gives the full variable domain: EPEVTQTPSHQVTQMGQEVILRCVPISNHLYFYWYRQILGQKVEFLVSFYNNEISEKSEIFDDQFSVERPDGSNFTLKIRSTKLEDSAMYFCASSHQTSGSTDTQYFGPGTRLTVL.

This rearrangement joins TRBV11-2 to TRBJ2-2; D ambiguous. CDR3 length equals 12 residues. Germline-derived CDR1 and CDR2 are SGHAT and FQNNGV. The germline V and J ends were trimmed by 3 bases and 6 bases, with 5 bases remaining between them. This CDR3 is CASSFAAGELFF. CDR3 nucleotides: TGTGCCAGCAGCTTCGCTGCCGGGGAGCTGTTTTTT. The variable domain in full, with the rest retrieved from reference TRBV11-2 and TRBJ2-2, is EAGVAQSPRYKIIEKRQSVAFWCNPISGHATLYWYQQILGQGPKLLIQFQNNGVVDDSQLPKDRFSAERLKGVDSTLKIQPAKLEDSAVYLCASSFAAGELFFGEGSRLTVL.

This clonotype was seen only a few times. This sequence joins TRBV29-1 and TRBJ2-7; TRBD2 matches 12 bases. V lost 4 bases and J lost 2; bases outside the gene matches: 6. This CDR3 contains 15 residues. Germline V gene lookup returns CDR1 SQVTM and CDR2 ANQGSEA. CDR3 in amino acids: CSVGGTSGQPYEQYF. The CDR3 region has the DNA TGCAGCGTTGGGGGGACTAGCGGGCAACCCTACGAGCAGTACTTC.

This clonotype was observed at least ten times. The V call is TRBV15, the J call TRBJ2-1; 10 bases align to TRBD1. The CDR3 length is 15 residues. Unmatched junction bases numbered 7, after V lost 4 bases and J lost 7 bases. Looked up from germline, CDR1 is LNHNV and CDR2 is YYDKDF (reference sequence). Here the CDR3 reads CATSNPGQGSNEQFF. The CDR3 DNA reads TGTGCCACCAGCAACCCGGGACAGGGGTCGAATGAGCAGTTCTTC.

This clonotype was seen at least ten times. The rearrangement links TRBV29-1 to TRBJ2-3, with D maybe TRBD2 (5 bases). Germline V gene data show CDR1 as SQVTM and CDR2 as ANQGSEA. The V gene lost 0 bases and the J gene lost 2 bases, with 12 bases spanning the gap. CDR3 length equals 15 residues. The CDR3 loop reads CSVEEAREPTDTQYF. In DNA, the CDR3 is TGCAGCGTTGAAGAAGCGAGGGAGCCCACAGATACGCAGTATTTT.

This clonotype was detected only a few times. The V gene is TRBV7-9, the J gene TRBJ1-2, with a possible D match to TRBD1 (5 bases). Looked up from germline, CDR1 is SEHNR and CDR2 is FQNEAQ (reference sequence). V shed 5 bases and J shed 0 bases, with 13 bases lying between them. The CDR3 runs to 15 residues. CDR3 sequence reads: CASSEGAVANYGYTF. Written as DNA, the CDR3 is TGTGCCAGCAGCGAAGGGGCCGTAGCTAACTATGGCTACACCTTC.

The rearrangement links TRBV28 to TRBJ2-3; TRBD1 agrees at 8 bases. With 6 bases clipped from V and 2 bases from J, the junction kept 7 bases outside the gene matches. This CDR3 contains 15 residues. CDR1 and CDR2 from the germline V gene are MDHEN and SYDVKM. CDR3 region: CASSQGARDTDTQYF. DNA of the CDR3: TGTGCCAGCAGCCAGGGGGCGCGGGACACAGATACGCAGTATTTT.

This clonotype was seen many times. The CDR3 bases are TGCGCCAGCAGCTTGGGTCTAGGGTCCAATGAGCAGTTCTTC. It codes for CASSLGLGSNEQFF. This chain links TRBV5-1 with TRBJ2-1; unclear D gene. The CDR3 is 14 amino acids. From germline, CDR1 is SGHRS and CDR2 YFSETQ. V shed 0 bases and J shed 6 bases, with 10 bases lying between them.

This clonotype was counted at least ten times. The V call is TRBV28, the J call TRBJ2-7, with a tentative D call TRBD2 (6 bases). The CDR3 runs 18 residues. Germline V gene lookup returns CDR1 MDHEN and CDR2 SYDVKM. V lost 6 bases to trimming and J lost 1 base, with 25 bases between them. The CDR3 loop is CASSPLAEWTRASYEQYF. CDR3 sequence (DNA): TGTGCCAGCAGCCCTTTAGCGGAGTGGACGAGGGCTTCCTACGAGCAGTACTTC.

The chain joins TRBV29-1 to TRBJ2-3, with D perhaps TRBD2 (6 bases). The germline CDR1 and CDR2 sequences are SQVTM and ANQGSEA. With 6 bases removed from V and 3 bases from J, the gap between germline ends came to 16 bases. CDR3 length equals 14 residues. In DNA, the CDR3 is TGCAGCGTGTTACGGGAGACCAAAACAGATACGCAGTATTTT. This sequence encodes CSVLRETKTDTQYF.

V gene TRBV11-3 combines with J gene TRBJ2-5; D uncertain. Germline-derived CDR1 and CDR2 are SGHNT and YENEEA. The length of the CDR3 is 17 residues. The V end lost 1 base, the J end lost 3 bases, and 18 bases lay between the germline ends. In DNA, the CDR3 is TGTGCCAGCAGCTTAGGCCCCTTTTCGACGGAAGAAGAGACCCAGTACTTC. Its translation is CASSLGPFSTEEETQYF.

This clonotype was found many times. The genes are TRBV10-3 and TRBJ2-3; TRBD1 matches 8 bases. The CDR3 totals 19 residues. CDR1 and CDR2 (germline): ENHRY, SYGVKD. Unmatched junction bases numbered 20, after V lost 7 bases and J lost 2 bases. This CDR3 reads CAIKYALGGQGGNTDTQYF. In DNA form, the CDR3 reads TGTGCCATCAAGTACGCGTTAGGTGGACAGGGAGGCAACACAGATACGCAGTATTTT.

This clonotype was picked up many times. This chain connects TRBV29-1 to TRBJ2-7, with TRBD2 matching over 9 bases. J gave up 2 bases and V 3 bases, and 8 bases lay outside the gene matches. Germline V gene lookup returns CDR1 SQVTM and CDR2 ANQGSEA. The CDR3 extends over 15 amino acids. CDR3: CSVEGEGLAPYEQYF. DNA for the CDR3: TGCAGCGTTGAGGGGGAGGGACTAGCCCCCTACGAGCAGTACTTC.

The table lists this clonotype with a few counts. A read error may account for a junction end that differs from germline. This rearrangement joins TRBV4-1 to TRBJ2-7; 10 nucleotides line up with TRBD2. Per the germline V gene, CDR1 is MGHRA and CDR2 is YSYEKL. The CDR3 sequence is 13 residues long. CDR3 loop: CASSQDRTSGYVF. The DNA for the CDR3 is TGCGCCAGCAGCCAAGACCGGACTAGCGGCTATGTCTTC.